This T cell receptor (beta chain) was captured in a study of blood T cell repertoires in COVID-19 (dated by TCRdb to about 2020). In terms of the full investigation: Collaborator samples came from the United States, Italy and Spain and covered acute and convalescent phases of COVID-19. The prospective study material was composed of cDNA or gDNA derived from T cells, B-cell-depleted T cells, or PBMCs. The dataset comprised deeply sampled blood TCRbeta repertoires from subjects exposed to, actively infected with, or recovered from COVID-19. A freely available public database, intended as a resource for researchers studying the immune response to SARS-CoV-2, is where the repertoires were released. The samples were drawn from two sources: the first 160 participants of the ongoing ImmuneRACE study, and fewer than 1,500 subjects contributed by 6 global collaborators. A de-identified subject ID, COVID-19 status, age in years and sex were almost always included in the sample metadata. Where available, HLA class I and class II types were obtained from metadata supplied by the sample provider rather than from assay-based typing.

Participants in the prospective study were enrolled through a virtual design, were aged roughly 18 to 100 years, and lived in roughly 24 United States geographic areas. Cohort assignment in the prospective study relied on participant-reported clinical history from a screening survey and a study questionnaire. Exposed participants had been in contact, within 2 weeks of entering the study, with a person who had a PCR-confirmed or clinician-diagnosed case of COVID-19. In the prospective study, whole blood, serum and a nasopharyngeal or oropharyngeal swab were collected from each participant by mobile phlebotomists. Over a roughly 2-month period, participants in the prospective study had the option of providing additional blood draws and questionnaires. Before DNA extraction, prospective study blood samples were shipped either frozen or at room temperature. Findings and caveats that apply to the study as a whole: The quantity of clinical and demographic metadata differed by source and by participant and was supplied without curation.

TCRbeta CDR3 regions were amplified from genomic DNA by means of the immunoSEQ Assay, a bias-controlled multiplex PCR. In the original analysis: The number of nucleated cells in each sample was estimated from the amplification of reference gene primers within the assay. To quantify the absolute abundance of each unique TCRbeta CDR3 rearrangement, sequence reads were collapsed and filtered. For each sample, productive Simpson clonality was calculated as the square root of Simpson's diversity index over productive rearrangements. TCRdb took this table from immuneACCESS and kept in-frame rearrangements with V and J called. Such tables lack part of the clones; where checked against another copy, unresolved V genes explain under half of the gap, and the rest is unexplained. D and trimming come from the DNA, and the V and J calls and clone size come from that table. This sample gives about 280,000 clones in total; roughly 80% of them show up just once. 5% of the sample is in the top ten clones.

The CDR3 runs 13 amino acids, cysteine and phenylalanine included. Only the CDR3 portion is preserved as DNA: 39 bases, with reading frame beginning at the first base. V is clipped by 5 bases and J by 3 bases, and the sequence between their germline boundaries is 14 bases long. The germline V gene encodes CDR1 GTSNPN and CDR2 SVGIG (reference sequence). On this clone itself: The target of this receptor is not known. The record has no base qualities; no much larger clone is one base away.

Sequenced input: PBMCs or T cells enriched from blood (not recorded which). This clonotype was sampled from a man aged 35-49 years who had been exposed to COVID-19. This chain is built from TRBV30 and TRBJ2-7, with TRBD2 tentatively as D gene (5 bases match). The nucleotide sequence is TGTGCCTGGGGGAGCGGCGGATACTACGAGCAGTACTTC. Its coded protein is CAWGSGGYYEQYF.